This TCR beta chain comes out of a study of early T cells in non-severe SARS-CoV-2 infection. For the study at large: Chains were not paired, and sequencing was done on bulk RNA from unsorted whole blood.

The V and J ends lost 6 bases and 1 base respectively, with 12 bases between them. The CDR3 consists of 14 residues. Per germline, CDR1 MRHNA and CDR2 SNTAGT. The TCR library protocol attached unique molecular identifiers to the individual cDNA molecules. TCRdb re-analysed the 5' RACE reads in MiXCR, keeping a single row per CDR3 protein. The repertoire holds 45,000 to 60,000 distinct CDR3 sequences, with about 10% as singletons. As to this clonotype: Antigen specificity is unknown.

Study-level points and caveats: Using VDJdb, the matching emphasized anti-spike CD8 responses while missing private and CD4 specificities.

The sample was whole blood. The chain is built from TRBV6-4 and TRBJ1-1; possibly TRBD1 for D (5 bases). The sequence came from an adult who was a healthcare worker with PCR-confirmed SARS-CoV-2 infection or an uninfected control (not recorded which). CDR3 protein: CASRDTDRNTEAFF. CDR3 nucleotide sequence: TGTGCCAGCAGGGATACAGACAGGAACACTGAAGCTTTCTTT.